Sequencing of this T cell receptor (beta chain) was carried out in a study of early T cells in non-severe SARS-CoV-2 infection. This clonotype came up a few times. Trimming took off 5 bases at V and 9 bases at J, with 14 bases between the two ends. CDR3 length: 13 residues. Germline V gene lookup returns CDR1 SGHTA and CDR2 FQGTGA. TCRdb called the 5' RACE reads again in MiXCR, with one record for every CDR3 protein. In the table there are around 40,000 distinct CDR3 sequences, roughly 5.7% of which are singletons. V gene TRBV7-3 combines with J gene TRBJ2-1; D is possibly TRBD2 (5 bases). The sequenced sample was whole blood. The clonotype originates from an adult who was a healthcare worker with PCR-confirmed SARS-CoV-2 infection or an uninfected control (not recorded which). CDR3 sequence: CASSLNFGGEQFF. CDR3 bases: TGTGCCAGCAGCCTAAATTTCGGAGGTGAGCAGTTCTTC.